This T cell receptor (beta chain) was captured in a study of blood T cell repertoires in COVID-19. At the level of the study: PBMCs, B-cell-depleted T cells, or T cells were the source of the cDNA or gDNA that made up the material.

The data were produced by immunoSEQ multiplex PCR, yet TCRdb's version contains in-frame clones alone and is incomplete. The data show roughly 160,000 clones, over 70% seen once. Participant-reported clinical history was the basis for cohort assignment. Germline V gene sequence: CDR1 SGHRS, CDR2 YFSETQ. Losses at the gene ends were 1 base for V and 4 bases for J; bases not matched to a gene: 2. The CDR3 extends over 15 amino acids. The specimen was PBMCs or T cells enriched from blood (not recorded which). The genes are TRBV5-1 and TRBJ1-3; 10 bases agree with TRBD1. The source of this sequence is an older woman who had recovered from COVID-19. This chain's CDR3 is CASSLRQGAGNTIYF. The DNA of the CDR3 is TGCGCCAGCAGCTTGCGACAGGGGGCCGGAAACACCATATATTTT.